The 13 T cell receptor beta chains below were found in one sample sequenced in a study of identical twins. TCRdb used MiXCR to reprocess the 5' RACE reads, holding one entry per CDR3 protein. Of 700,000 to 950,000 distinct CDR3 sequences in the sample, 9% to 15% were seen once. These sequences were also reported in another study, on yellow fever vaccine responses in identical twins.

The source material was PBMCs. These receptors were collected from a woman aged 18-29 years in good health.

This clonotype was counted a few times. The CDR3, as DNA: TGTGCCAGCAGCTTAGCGGGGACAGAACATGAGCAGTTCTTC. Protein sequence: CASSLAGTEHEQFF. This chain links TRBV5-6 with TRBJ2-1, with D tentatively TRBD1 or TRBD2 (7 bases each). This CDR3 has 14 residues. V lost 2 bases and J 8 bases, leaving 14 bases between the germline ends. Germline V CDR1 and CDR2: SGHDT, YYEEEE. The full variable domain, with the rest looked up from reference TRBV5-6 and TRBJ2-1, is DAGVTQSPTHLIKTRGQQVTLRCSPKSGHDTVSWYQQALGQGPQFIFQYYEEEERQRGNFPDRFSGHQFPNYSSELNVNALLLGDSALYLCASSLAGTEHEQFFGPGTRLTVL.

The J gene is TRBJ2-7, the V gene TRBV23-1; 9 nucleotides line up with TRBD1. TRBV23-1 is sorted into the ORF group, with uncertain function. V trimming: 7 bases; J trimming: 1 base; junction bases outside the gene matches: 8. The CDR3 consists of 15 residues. CDR3 region: CASNQSDRGSYEQYF. CDR3 in DNA: TGCGCCAGCAACCAGTCGGACAGGGGATCCTACGAGCAGTACTTC.

This clonotype has only a few counts. The rearrangement joins TRBV7-9 to TRBJ2-1; the D is unclear. The length of the CDR3 is 12 residues. CDR1 is SEHNR and CDR2 is FQNEAQ in the germline V gene (reference sequence). Trimming pared 5 bases from V and 6 bases from J, leaving 8 bases between. CDR3 in DNA: TGTGCCAGCAGCACCCGGGCCAATGAGCAGTTCTTC. This translates into CASSTRANEQFF.

This clonotype has only a few counts. V gene TRBV3-1 combines with J gene TRBJ2-3, with D perhaps matching TRBD2 (7 bases). The CDR3 extends over 18 amino acids. CDR1 and CDR2 from the germline V gene are LGHDT and YNNKEL (reference sequence). The V end was cut by 6 bases, the J end by 0 bases, with 22 bases between. CDR3 bases: TGTGCCAGCAGTCGGGGGGACATCCCAAGTAGCAGCACAGATACGCAGTATTTT. Protein: CASSRGDIPSSSTDTQYF.

The V call is TRBV20-1, the J call TRBJ2-3, with D uncertain. Trimming left V 5 bases short and J 4 bases short, with 10 bases between. CDR1 is DFQATT and CDR2 is SNEGSKA in the germline V gene (reference sequence). The length of the CDR3 is 12 residues. The CDR3 region is CSALGLADTQYF. CDR3 DNA: TGCAGTGCTCTGGGCCTTGCAGATACGCAGTATTTT.

This clonotype has a handful of counts. V usage is TRBV14 and J usage is TRBJ2-7; TRBD2 aligns across 9 bases. Germline loops: CDR1 SGHDN, CDR2 FVKESK. Trimming at V came to 4 bases and at J to 4 bases, leaving 8 bases not matched to a gene. The CDR3 runs 15 residues. The CDR3 DNA reads TGTGCCAGCAGCCCCCACGGGACTAGCTTTTACGAGCAGTACTTC. It specifies CASSPHGTSFYEQYF.

The CDR3 region is CASSLEGQGYNEQFF. The CDR3 DNA is TGCGCCAGCAGCTTGGAGGGACAGGGTTACAATGAGCAGTTCTTC. The V gene is TRBV5-1, the J gene TRBJ2-1; 9 positions match TRBD1. The CDR3 contains 15 residues. V shed 0 bases, J shed 4 bases, and the junction held 2 bases outside the gene matches. Germline V gene sequence: CDR1 SGHRS, CDR2 YFSETQ.

The chain combines TRBV7-8 with TRBJ2-7, with 12 bases matching TRBD2. Trimming at V came to 6 bases and at J to 7 bases, leaving 7 bases not matched to a gene. Germline CDR1 reads SGHVS; CDR2 reads FQNEAQ. The CDR3 is made up of 14 amino acids. The chain's CDR3 is CASSYRLAGVEQYF. The CDR3 DNA sequence: TGTGCCAGCAGTTACCGACTAGCGGGAGTTGAGCAGTACTTC.

This clonotype was observed a few times. The chain links TRBV12-3 or TRBV12-4 to TRBJ1-1; D remains unclear. CDR3 size: 12 residues. With 6 bases removed from V and 6 bases from J, the gap between germline ends came to 11 bases. The CDR3 DNA follows: TGTGCCAGCAGCCCGTACTTGGCTGAAGCTTTCTTT. Translated: CASSPYLAEAFF.

This clonotype came up many times. The chain is built from TRBV7-9 and TRBJ2-1, with 11 bases aligning to TRBD2. The germline V gene encodes CDR1 SEHNR and CDR2 FQNEAQ (reference sequence). The V gene end was trimmed by 5 bases and the J gene end by 4 bases; junction bases not matched to a gene: 7. This CDR3 is 16 amino acids long. The CDR3 reads CASSIRTSGLYNEQFF. The CDR3, as DNA: TGTGCCAGCAGCATTCGGACTAGCGGGCTGTACAATGAGCAGTTCTTC.

The chain is built from TRBV18 and TRBJ2-7; D not resolved. Trimming took off 1 base at V and 1 base at J, with 11 bases between the two ends. The germline gives CDR1 KGHSH, CDR2 LQKENI. The CDR3 totals 15 residues. This chain's CDR3 is CASSPLTTDSYEQYF. The CDR3 DNA sequence: TGTGCCAGCTCACCACTTACGACGGATTCCTACGAGCAGTACTTC.

In this sample, this clonotype turned up many times. This chain connects TRBV5-1 to TRBJ2-3; 7 bases are shared with TRBD2. Germline assignment: CDR1 SGHRS and CDR2 YFSETQ. The CDR3 runs to 15 residues. V lost 0 bases and J lost 2; bases outside the gene matches: 3. CDR3 sequence (DNA): TGCGCCAGCAGCTTGGGGGACTATCTCACAGATACGCAGTATTTT. Translated: CASSLGDYLTDTQYF.

The chain combines TRBV11-2 with TRBJ1-5; D remains unclear. Trimming stripped 0 bases from V and 0 bases from J, with 3 bases between. This CDR3 has 14 residues. CDR1 and CDR2 (germline): SGHAT, FQNNGV. The DNA for the CDR3 is TGTGCCAGCAGCTTAGAGAATAGCAATCAGCCCCAGCATTTT. Its translation: CASSLENSNQPQHF.